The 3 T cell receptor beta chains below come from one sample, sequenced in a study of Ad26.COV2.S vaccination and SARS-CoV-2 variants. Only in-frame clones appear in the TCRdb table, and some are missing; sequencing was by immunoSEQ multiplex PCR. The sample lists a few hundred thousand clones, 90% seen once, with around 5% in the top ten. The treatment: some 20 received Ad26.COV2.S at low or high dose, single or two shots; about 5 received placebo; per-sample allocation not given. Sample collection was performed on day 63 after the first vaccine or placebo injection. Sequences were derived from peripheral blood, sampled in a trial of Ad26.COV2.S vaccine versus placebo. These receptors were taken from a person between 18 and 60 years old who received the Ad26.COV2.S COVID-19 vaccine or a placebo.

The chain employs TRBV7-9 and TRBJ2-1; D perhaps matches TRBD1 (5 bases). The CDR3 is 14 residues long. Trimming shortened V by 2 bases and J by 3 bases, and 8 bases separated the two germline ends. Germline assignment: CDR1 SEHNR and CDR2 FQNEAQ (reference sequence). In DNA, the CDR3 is TGTGCCAGCAGCTTACAAACAGGCTACAATGAGCAGTTCTTC. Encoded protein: CASSLQTGYNEQFF. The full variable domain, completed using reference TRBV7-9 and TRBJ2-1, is DTGVSQNPRHKITKRGQNVTFRCDPISEHNRLYWYRQTLGQGPEFLTYFQNEAQLEKSRLLSDRFSAERPKGSFSTLEIQRTEQGDSAMYLCASSLQTGYNEQFFGPGTRLTVL.

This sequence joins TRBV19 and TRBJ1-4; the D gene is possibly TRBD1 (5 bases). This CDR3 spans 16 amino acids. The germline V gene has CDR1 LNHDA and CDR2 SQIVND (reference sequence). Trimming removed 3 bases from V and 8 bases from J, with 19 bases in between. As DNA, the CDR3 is TGTGCCAGTAGTATCCAAATAGGGGAAGTTAGCGAAAAACTGTTTTTT. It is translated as CASSIQIGEVSEKLFF.

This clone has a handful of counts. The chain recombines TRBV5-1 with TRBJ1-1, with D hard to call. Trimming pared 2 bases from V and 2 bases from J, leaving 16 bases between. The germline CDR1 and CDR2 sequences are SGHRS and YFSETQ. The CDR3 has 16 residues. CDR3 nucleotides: TGCGCCAGCAGCTTATCCCGGACGGGTATTAACACTGAAGCTTTCTTT. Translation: CASSLSRTGINTEAFF.